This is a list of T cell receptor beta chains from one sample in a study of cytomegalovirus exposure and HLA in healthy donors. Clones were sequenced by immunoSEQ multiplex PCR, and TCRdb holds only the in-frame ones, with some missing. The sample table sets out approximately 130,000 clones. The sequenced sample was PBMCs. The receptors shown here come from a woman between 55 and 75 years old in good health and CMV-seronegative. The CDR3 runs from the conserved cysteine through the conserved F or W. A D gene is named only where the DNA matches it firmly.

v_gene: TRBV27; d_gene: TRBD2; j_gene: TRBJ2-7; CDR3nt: TGTGCCAGCAGTTTCGGACTAGCGGGCTCCAGACCCTACGAGCAGTACTTC; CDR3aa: CASSFGLAGSRPYEQYF
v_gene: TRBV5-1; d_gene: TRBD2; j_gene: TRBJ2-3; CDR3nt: TGCGCCAGCAGCGGGGCCCGGGGGGGGGCCACAGATACGCAGTATTTT; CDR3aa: CASSGARGGATDTQYF
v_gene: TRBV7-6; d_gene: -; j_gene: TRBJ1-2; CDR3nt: TGTGCCAGCAGCTCCCCCTTAGGCAGGGGCTACACCTTC; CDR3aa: CASSSPLGRGYTF
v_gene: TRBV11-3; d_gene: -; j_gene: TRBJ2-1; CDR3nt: TGTGCCAGCAGCTTAGCGGTCTCTAATGAGCAGTTCTTC; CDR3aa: CASSLAVSNEQFF
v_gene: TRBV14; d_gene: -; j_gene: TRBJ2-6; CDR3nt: TGTGCCAGCAGCCGTGCGCCCTCTGGGGCCAACGTCCTGACTTTC; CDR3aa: CASSRAPSGANVLTF
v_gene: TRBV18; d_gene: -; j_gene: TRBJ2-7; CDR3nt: TGTGCCAGCTCACCCGGGTCCGACGGGGAGCAGTACTTC; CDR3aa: CASSPGSDGEQYF
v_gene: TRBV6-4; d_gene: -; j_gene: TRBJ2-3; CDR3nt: TGTGCCAGCAGTCCCCAGGGATTTTCAGATACGCAGTATTTT; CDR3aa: CASSPQGFSDTQYF
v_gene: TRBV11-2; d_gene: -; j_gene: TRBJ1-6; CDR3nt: TGTGCCAGCAGCTTTTCGGACAGTAATTCACCCCTCCACTTT; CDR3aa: CASSFSDSNSPLHF
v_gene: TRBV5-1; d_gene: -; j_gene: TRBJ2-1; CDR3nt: TGCGCCGGCAGCTTCGGCCCGATTGGGGCAAATGAGCAGTTCTTC; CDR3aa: CAGSFGPIGANEQFF
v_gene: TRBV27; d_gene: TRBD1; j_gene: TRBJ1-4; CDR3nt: TGTGCCAGCTCCGGACAGGGGATCACTAATGAAAAACTGTTTTTT; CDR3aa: CASSGQGITNEKLFF
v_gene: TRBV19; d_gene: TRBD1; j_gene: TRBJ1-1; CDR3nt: TGTGCCAGTAGCCCGACAGGGGCCGCAGTCTCGGTCACTGAAGCTTTCTTT; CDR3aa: CASSPTGAAVSVTEAFF
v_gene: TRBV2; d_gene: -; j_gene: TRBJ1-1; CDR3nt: TGTGCCAGCATAGTCTCCTTCGGGGGGGGTTTAGGGAACACTGAAGCTTTCTTT; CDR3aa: CASIVSFGGGLGNTEAFF
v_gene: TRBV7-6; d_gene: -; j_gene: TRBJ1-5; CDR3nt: TGTGCCAGCAGTGCTACGACAGACAATCAGCCCCAGCATTTT; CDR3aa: CASSATTDNQPQHF
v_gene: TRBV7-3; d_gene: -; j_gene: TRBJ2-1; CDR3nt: TGTGCCAGCAGCCCTAACTACCCTAATGAGCAGTTCTTC; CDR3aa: CASSPNYPNEQFF
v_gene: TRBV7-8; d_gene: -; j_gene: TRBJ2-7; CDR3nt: TGTGCCAGCAGCTCTTACTCAAAAGACTACGAGCAGTACTTC; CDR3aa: CASSSYSKDYEQYF
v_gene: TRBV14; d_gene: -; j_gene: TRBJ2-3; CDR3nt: TGTGCCAGCAGCCTATTGGGACTGTTAGGCGGAGAGAGCACAGATACGCAGTATTTT; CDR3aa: CASSLLGLLGGESTDTQYF
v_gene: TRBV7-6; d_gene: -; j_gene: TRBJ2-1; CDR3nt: TGTGCCAGCAGCATCAAGACCAGGGGGGCAGGGTGGGATGAGCAGTTCTTC; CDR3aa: CASSIKTRGAGWDEQFF
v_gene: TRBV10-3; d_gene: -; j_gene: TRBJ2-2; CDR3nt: TGTGCCATCAGTGAGTTACAGTCGGGAAGCACCGGGGAGCTGTTTTTT; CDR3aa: CAISELQSGSTGELFF
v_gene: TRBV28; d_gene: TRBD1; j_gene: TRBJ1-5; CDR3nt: TGTGCCAGCAGCACGGGACAGGGGGTCCAGCCCCAGCATTTT; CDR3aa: CASSTGQGVQPQHF
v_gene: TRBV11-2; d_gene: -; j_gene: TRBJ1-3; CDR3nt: TGTGCCAGCAGCACCCGACAGATTTCTGGAAACACCATATATTTT; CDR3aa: CASSTRQISGNTIYF
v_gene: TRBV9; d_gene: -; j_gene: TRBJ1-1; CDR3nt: TGTGCCAGCAGCGTGGGGGGGTGGAACACTGAAGCTTTCTTT; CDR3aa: CASSVGGWNTEAFF
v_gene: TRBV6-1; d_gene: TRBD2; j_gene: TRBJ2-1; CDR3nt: TGTGCCAGCAGGGGGACTAGCGGGGGGACCAATGAGCAGTTCTTC; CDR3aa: CASRGTSGGTNEQFF
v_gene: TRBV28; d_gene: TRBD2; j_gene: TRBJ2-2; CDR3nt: TGTGCCAGCAATCAACTAGCGGGGCCGAACACCGGGGAGCTGTTTTTT; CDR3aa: CASNQLAGPNTGELFF
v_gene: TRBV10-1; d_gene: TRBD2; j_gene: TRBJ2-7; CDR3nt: TGCGCCAGCAGTGGAACTAGCGGGGGTTACTACGAGCAGTACTTC; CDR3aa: CASSGTSGGYYEQYF
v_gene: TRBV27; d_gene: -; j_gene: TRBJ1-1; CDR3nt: TGTGCCAGCAGATCCCAGGGGAGGGAACCTGAAGCTTTCTTT; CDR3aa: CASRSQGREPEAFF
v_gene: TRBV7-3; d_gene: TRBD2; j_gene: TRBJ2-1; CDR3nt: TGTGCCAGCAGCTTCAGACTAGCGGGGGGGAATGAGCAGTTCTTC; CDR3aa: CASSFRLAGGNEQFF
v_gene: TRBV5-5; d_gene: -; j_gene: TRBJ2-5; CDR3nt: TGTGCCAGCAGCTTTGCTTTACTTCGAGAGGAGGGCCAGTACTTC; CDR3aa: CASSFALLREEGQYF
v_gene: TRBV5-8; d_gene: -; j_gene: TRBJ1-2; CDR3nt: TGTGCCAGCAGCAGAGACAGAAACTATGGCTACACCTTC; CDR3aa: CASSRDRNYGYTF